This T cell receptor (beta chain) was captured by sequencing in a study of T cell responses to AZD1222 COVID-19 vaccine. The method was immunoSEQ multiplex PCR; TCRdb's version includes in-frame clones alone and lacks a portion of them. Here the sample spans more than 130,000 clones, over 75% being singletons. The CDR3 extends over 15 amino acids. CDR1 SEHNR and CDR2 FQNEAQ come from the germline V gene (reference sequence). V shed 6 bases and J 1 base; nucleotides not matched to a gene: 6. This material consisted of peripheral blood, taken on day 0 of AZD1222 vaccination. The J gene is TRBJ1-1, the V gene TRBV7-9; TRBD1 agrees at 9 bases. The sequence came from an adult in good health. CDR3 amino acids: CASRPTGGTNTEAFF. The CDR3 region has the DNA TGTGCCAGCAGACCCACAGGGGGCACGAACACTGAAGCTTTCTTT.